The 8 T cell receptor beta chains in this list originate from one sample, sequenced in a study of cytomegalovirus exposure and HLA in healthy donors. Profiling relied on immunoSEQ multiplex PCR, and the TCRdb table lists in-frame clones only, not all of them. The profile covers 150,000 or so clones, with roughly nine tenths appearing a single time and about 1.2% taken by the ten largest. The source material was PBMCs. All receptors derive from a woman aged 18-29 years in good health and CMV-seronegative.

This clone showed up just once. The chain combines TRBV6-1 with TRBJ2-7, with a weak D call TRBD2 (6 bases). From germline, CDR1 is MNHNS and CDR2 SASEGT. The ends were cut back, 8 bases at V and 3 bases at J, with 11 bases in the middle. The CDR3 loop spans 12 amino acids. CDR3 nucleotides: TGTGCCAGCGGGGGGACGCGCTACGAGCAGTACTTC. It translates to CASGGTRYEQYF.

The J gene is TRBJ1-2, the V gene TRBV6-6, with D uncertain. Looked up from germline, CDR1 is MNHNY and CDR2 is SVGAGI (reference sequence). Trimming shortened V by 6 bases and J by 8 bases, and 10 bases separated the two germline ends. This CDR3 has 11 residues. In nucleotides, the CDR3 is TGTGCCAGCAGCAACCTTAGAGGCTACACCTTC. Encoded protein: CASSNLRGYTF.

This clone was observed a single time. V gene TRBV7-3 combines with J gene TRBJ1-1; TRBD1 is a possible D gene (5 bases). Germline V gene data show CDR1 as SGHTA and CDR2 as FQGTGA. The V gene lost 2 bases and the J gene lost 2 bases, with 12 bases spanning the gap. The CDR3 runs 15 residues. The CDR3 spells CASSLWGGLNTEAFF. The CDR3 bases are TGTGCCAGCAGCTTATGGGGGGGACTAAACACTGAAGCTTTCTTT.

The V and J genes are TRBV7-9 and TRBJ2-5, with 10 bases fitting TRBD1. This CDR3 comprises 17 residues. With V trimmed by 2 bases and J by 5 bases, 11 bases remained unmatched. Germline CDR1 and CDR2: SEHNR and FQNEAQ (reference sequence). The CDR3 region is CASSLISGTGDWETQYF. The CDR3 region has the DNA TGTGCCAGCAGCTTAATAAGCGGGACAGGGGATTGGGAGACCCAGTACTTC. The full variable domain, its missing parts supplied by reference TRBV7-9 and TRBJ2-5, is DTGVSQNPRHKITKRGQNVTFRCDPISEHNRLYWYRQTLGQGPEFLTYFQNEAQLEKSRLLSDRFSAERPKGSFSTLEIQRTEQGDSAMYLCASSLISGTGDWETQYFGPGTRLLVL.

This clone was counted once. The gene calls are TRBV9 and TRBJ2-5; the D is unclear. The germline CDR1 and CDR2 sequences are SGDLS and YYNGEE. Trimming removed 1 base at V and 0 bases at J, with 4 bases between. CDR3 length: 13 amino acids. The CDR3 bases are TGTGCCAGCAGCGTATCGTACCAAGAGACCCAGTACTTC. The encoded protein is CASSVSYQETQYF.

The chain couples TRBV10-3 to TRBJ2-1; 10 bases fit TRBD2. Germline CDR1 ENHRY, CDR2 SYGVKD. This CDR3 is built from 13 residues. V dropped 6 bases and J dropped 6; count of bases not matched to a gene: 2. The CDR3 here is CAIRLAGGNEQFF. As DNA, the CDR3 is TGTGCCATCAGATTAGCGGGGGGCAATGAGCAGTTCTTC.

The CDR3 loop reads CASSEAQGGLGTEAFF. The CDR3 nucleotides read TGTGCCAGCAGTGAAGCCCAGGGCGGTTTAGGCACTGAAGCTTTCTTT. V usage is TRBV2 and J usage is TRBJ1-1; TRBD1 might be the D (5 bases). Germline V lookup: CDR1 SNHLY, CDR2 FYNNEI. Trimming pared 0 bases from V and 4 bases from J, leaving 15 bases between. This CDR3 spans 16 amino acids.

The chain combines TRBV5-1 with TRBJ2-5, with TRBD1 matching 10 bases. The V gene's germline CDR1 is SGHRS and CDR2 YFSETQ. The CDR3 consists of 15 residues. The junction had 6 bases not matched to a gene; V was cut back by 4 bases and J by 3 bases. This chain's CDR3 is CASSPAGTGEETQYF. The CDR3 nucleotides are TGCGCCAGCAGCCCGGCAGGGACAGGGGAAGAGACCCAGTACTTC.